The source of this T cell receptor beta chain is a study of Ad26.COV2.S vaccination and SARS-CoV-2 variants. The overall study: Participants got Ad26.COV2.S intramuscularly, once or twice 56 days apart.

Treatment here: roughly 18 received Ad26.COV2.S at low or high dose, single or two shots; roughly five received placebo; per-sample allocation not given. All samples were drawn on day 63, counting from the first vaccine or placebo injection. A Boston adult aged 18-55 years was the donor. Expressing Wuhan-strain SARS-CoV-2 spike, an Ad26 vector served as the vaccine. V gave up 0 bases and J gave up 8 bases, with 11 bases separating them. Germline V gene lookup returns CDR1 LNHDA and CDR2 SQIVND (reference sequence). This CDR3 contains 14 residues. Findings and limits, study-wide: Comparable non-spike TCR breadth was observed in vaccine and placebo recipients.

In the case of this clone: Its antigen is unknown.

Clones were sequenced by immunoSEQ multiplex PCR, and TCRdb holds only the in-frame ones, with some missing. The profile shows roughly 680,000 clones, approximately 88% of them singletons. The chain couples TRBV19 to TRBJ2-1; tentative D call: TRBD2 (5 bases). Material: peripheral blood, obtained in a trial of Ad26.COV2.S vaccine versus placebo. This receptor was identified in a person between 18 and 59 years old who received the Ad26.COV2.S COVID-19 vaccine or a placebo. The CDR3 DNA reads as TGTGCCAGTAGTATAGACGGTCTAGCCGATGAGCAGTTCTTC. It translates to CASSIDGLADEQFF.